The clone carrying this T cell receptor (beta chain) showed up just once. Its antigen is not identified. Measured with immunoSEQ multiplex PCR; TCRdb has only the in-frame clones, and not every one. The table has about 63,000 clones, about four fifths seen once. The sample belongs to a study of OX40 agonist ivuxolimab in advanced cancers. Looking at the study overall: Aged about 20 to 85 with a mean of roughly 65 years, they were approximately 80% male.

Study-level findings and limits: In the 0.1 to 3.0 mg/kg range, CD4+ and CD8+ blood T cells had expanded clonally by week 6.

Germline CDR1 and CDR2: KGHSH and LQKENI. This CDR3 is 17 amino acids long. The J segment lost 2 bases and the V segment lost 3 bases, leaving 7 bases of the junction unmatched. This rearrangement joins TRBV18 to TRBJ1-4; 9 nucleotides align to TRBD1. This TCR was recovered from an adult with an advanced solid tumor such as melanoma, head and neck, liver or kidney cancer. Sequenced material: CD4+ or CD8+ T cells sorted from blood, taken in a trial of the OX40 agonist ivuxolimab. The CDR3 nucleotides read TGTGCCAGCTCACCGATGGGACAGGGTTTGACTAATGAAAAACTGTTTTTT. Translation: CASSPMGQGLTNEKLFF.